Below, 9 T cell receptor beta chains from the same sample are listed, as sequenced in a study of CD8 T cells in Susac syndrome. With random hexamers, roughly 0.45 to 1 ug RNA was reverse transcribed. TCRdb re-derived calls from the immunoSEQ multiplex PCR reads in MiXCR, one entry per CDR3 protein. The sample lists 150,000 to 160,000 distinct CDR3 sequences; roughly 96% were seen once. The sequenced material came from CD8+ T cells from PBMCs. The receptors were gathered from a human donor with multiple sclerosis.

The chain is built from TRBV6-5 and TRBJ2-5; D call uncertain. The CDR3 covers 14 residues. Trimming removed 5 bases from V and 2 bases from J, with 12 bases in between. Germline-derived CDR1 and CDR2 are MNHEY and SVGAGI. The CDR3 bases are TGTGCCAGCAGTATAGCCCCGATGCAAGAGACCCAGTACTTC. It translates to CASSIAPMQETQYF.

The chain recombines TRBV29-1 with TRBJ2-1, with 10 nucleotides matching TRBD2. Germline CDR1 SQVTM, CDR2 ANQGSEA. V dropped 3 bases and J dropped 5; count of bases not matched to a gene: 10. The CDR3 spans 16 residues. The CDR3 nucleotides are TGCAGCGTTGACTGGGCTCTAGCGGGGGAAGACAATGAGCAGTTCTTC. It specifies CSVDWALAGEDNEQFF.

The chain combines TRBV2 with TRBJ2-3; maybe TRBD1 (6 bases). From germline, CDR1 is SNHLY and CDR2 FYNNEI. This CDR3 region has 17 residues. V shed 3 bases and J shed 6 bases, with 22 bases lying between them. For the CDR3, the DNA is TGTGCCAGCAGTGACCGGGGTACAGGGTTAGGCGTGGATACGCAGTATTTT. It codes for CASSDRGTGLGVDTQYF.

The chain joins TRBV20-1 to TRBJ2-7; 9 bases are shared with TRBD2. Trimming cost V 6 bases and J 2 bases; bases outside gene matches: 14. This CDR3 contains 16 residues. Germline V lookup: CDR1 DFQATT, CDR2 SNEGSKA (reference sequence). Here the CDR3 reads CSATAGGPGRTYEQYF. The CDR3 DNA reads as TGCAGTGCCACAGCGGGGGGACCTGGGAGGACCTACGAGCAGTACTTC.

This chain joins TRBV7-9 and TRBJ2-3; D call uncertain. V gave up 1 base and J gave up 0 bases, with 8 bases separating them. This CDR3 is built from 15 residues. CDR1 is SEHNR, CDR2 FQNEAQ, per germline (reference sequence). The CDR3 reads CASSLVVPSTDTQYF. In nucleotides, the CDR3 is TGTGCCAGCAGCTTAGTGGTACCCAGCACAGATACGCAGTATTTT. The full variable domain, completed using reference TRBV7-9 and TRBJ2-3, is DTGVSQNPRHKITKRGQNVTFRCDPISEHNRLYWYRQTLGQGPEFLTYFQNEAQLEKSRLLSDRFSAERPKGSFSTLEIQRTEQGDSAMYLCASSLVVPSTDTQYFGPGTRLTVL.

The rearrangement links TRBV27 to TRBJ2-3; TRBD2 aligns across 9 bases. The germline gives CDR1 MNHEY, CDR2 SMNVEV (reference sequence). V trimming: 6 bases; J trimming: 1 base; junction bases outside the gene matches: 2. The CDR3 consists of 14 residues. The CDR3 coding sequence is TGTGCCAGCAGAAGACTAGCGGGCACAGATACGCAGTATTTT. Translated: CASRRLAGTDTQYF.

This chain joins TRBV4-2 and TRBJ2-7; D remains unclear. The CDR3 consists of 15 residues. Germline V gives CDR1 LGHNA, CDR2 YNFKEQ. The V and J ends lost 0 bases and 6 bases respectively, with 15 bases between them. CDR3 nucleotides: TGTGCCAGCAGCCAAGAAGGGCGGACCTTACCCGAGCAGTACTTC. Residues: CASSQEGRTLPEQYF.

This chain links TRBV7-2 with TRBJ2-3; 16 bases line up with TRBD2. CDR1 SGHTA and CDR2 FQGNSA come from the germline V gene. V dropped 4 bases and J dropped 5; count of bases not matched to a gene: 9. This CDR3 comprises 18 residues. This CDR3 is CASSSSRGLAGGLDTQYF. Here the CDR3 DNA reads TGTGCCAGCAGCTCCTCCAGGGGACTAGCGGGGGGGCTAGATACGCAGTATTTT.

This chain uses TRBV10-3 with TRBJ1-2; perhaps TRBD1 as D (5 bases). Germline V gene data show CDR1 as ENHRY and CDR2 as SYGVKD. V was cut by 10 bases and J by 14 bases, with 17 bases left in between. This CDR3 region has 10 residues. The CDR3 here is CATRDSFETF. The CDR3 DNA follows: TGTGCCACGCGGGACTCGTTTGAAACCTTC.